This T cell receptor (beta chain) was captured in a study of blood T cell repertoires in COVID-19. Looking at the study overall: Specimens from acute and convalescent COVID-19 originated in the United States, Italy and Spain. The cDNA or gDNA used as material had been derived from T cells, B-cell-depleted T cells, or PBMCs.

The table came from immunoSEQ multiplex PCR; TCRdb's copy has only in-frame clones and leaves some out. Seen here are some 56,000 clones, 81% observed once, and the top ten hold roughly 28%. CDR3 size: 14 residues. The V and J ends lost 0 bases and 3 bases respectively, with 6 bases between them. Germline V lookup: CDR1 SEHNR, CDR2 FQNEAQ (reference sequence). The sequencing sample was made of peripheral blood. The genes are TRBV7-9 and TRBJ1-5; D gene ambiguous. The TCR was taken from a woman over 75 with active or convalescent COVID-19. The CDR3 DNA reads as TGTGCCAGCAGCTTAGCTACAGTCAATCAGCCCCAGCATTTT. Amino acid sequence: CASSLATVNQPQHF. The full variable domain, in which reference TRBV7-9 and TRBJ1-5 provide the parts outside the CDR3, is DTGVSQNPRHKITKRGQNVTFRCDPISEHNRLYWYRQTLGQGPEFLTYFQNEAQLEKSRLLSDRFSAERPKGSFSTLEIQRTEQGDSAMYLCASSLATVNQPQHFGDGTRLSIL.